This T cell receptor (beta chain) was sequenced in a study of T cell repertoires in cytomegalovirus infection. About the research overall: It can be stated that public TCR beta signatures indicated CMV infection as well as a matching HLA type. General observations from the study: Ex vivo responses were dominated by HLA-C-restricted CMV-specific TCR beta clonotypes.

TCRdb analysed the reads with MiXCR anew, one entry per CDR3 protein. The data hold under 200,000 distinct CDR3 sequences, with approximately 9.6% observed a single time. This clonotype showed up many times. Its antigen is unidentified. The CDR3 is made up of 15 amino acids. The germline V gene has CDR1 MNHEY and CDR2 SVGEGT. J gave up 4 bases and V 6 bases, and 3 bases lay outside the gene matches. The sequenced sample consisted of PBMCs. This chain connects TRBV6-2 or TRBV6-3 to TRBJ2-5, with TRBD2 matching 15 bases. The source of this sequence is a human donor in good health (CMV status not recorded). Some clones in this sample may be carry-over from other donors' samples. The CDR3 DNA reads as TGTGCCAGCAGCAAGGGACTAGCGGGAGGAGAGACCCAGTACTTC. It specifies CASSKGLAGGETQYF.